This passage covers 29 T cell receptor beta chains from one sample sequenced in a study of T cells after posttransplantation cyclophosphamide. Method: immunoSEQ multiplex PCR; TCRdb's copy keeps in-frame clones and lacks some. The table includes tens of thousands of clones, 90% to 95% detected once. The sequenced sample consisted of PBMCs. These receptors were collected from a woman in her 30s in good health and a related stem cell transplant donor.

The chain uses TRBV10-2 and TRBJ1-1, with TRBD1 matching 8 bases. The germline CDR1 and CDR2 sequences are WSHSY and SAAADI. CDR3 length equals 13 residues. Germline trimming cut 3 bases from V and 7 bases from J; bases unmatched to any gene: 4. This chain's CDR3 is CASSDTGGFEAFF. CDR3 DNA: TGCGCCAGCAGTGACACAGGGGGATTTGAAGCTTTCTTT.

The chain joins TRBV6-1 to TRBJ2-2; D gene unclear. Trimming removed 10 bases from V and 5 bases from J, with 11 bases in between. This CDR3 has 12 residues. Germline values: CDR1 MNHNS, CDR2 SASEGT. Here the CDR3 reads CATRWATGELFF. CDR3 bases: TGTGCCACTCGTTGGGCAACCGGGGAGCTGTTTTTT.

V usage is TRBV2 and J usage is TRBJ2-5; 9 bases are a match to TRBD1. The CDR3 is 14 residues long. The germline V gene encodes CDR1 SNHLY and CDR2 FYNNEI. V lost 3 bases to trimming and J lost 7 bases; unmatched junction nucleotides: 6. CDR3 region: CASSEGQGGVTQYF. The CDR3 nucleotides read TGTGCCAGCAGTGAGGGACAGGGAGGGGTGACCCAGTACTTC.

The gene calls are TRBV7-7 and TRBJ2-7, with D maybe TRBD2 (5 bases). The CDR3 loop spans 13 amino acids. From germline, CDR1 is SSHAT and CDR2 FNYEAQ (reference sequence). The V gene lost 0 bases and the J gene lost 6 bases, with 9 bases spanning the gap. The CDR3 DNA is TGTGCCAGCAGCTTAGCCACTAGACCCGAGCAGTACTTC. Amino acid sequence: CASSLATRPEQYF.

The chain couples TRBV13 to TRBJ2-5; a possible D gene is TRBD1 (5 bases). CDR1 is PRHDT, CDR2 FYEKMQ, per germline (reference sequence). V was pared by 3 bases and J by 5 bases, with 13 bases between. This CDR3 has 14 amino acids. For the CDR3, the DNA is TGTGCCAGCAGCTTCGCGAAGGGGCATGAGACCCAGTACTTC. This encodes CASSFAKGHETQYF.

The genes are TRBV4-3 and TRBJ1-5, with D possibly TRBD1 on 5 matching bases. CDR1 is LGHNA and CDR2 is YSLEER in the germline V gene. The CDR3 totals 15 residues. Trimming pared 0 bases from V and 3 bases from J, leaving 9 bases between. CDR3 sequence (DNA): TGCGCCAGCAGCCAAGACGGGGGTTTCAATCAGCCCCAGCATTTT. This gives the protein CASSQDGGFNQPQHF.

The chain carries TRBV20-1 and TRBJ2-7; D unresolved. Germline-derived CDR1 and CDR2 are DFQATT and SNEGSKA (reference sequence). The CDR3 spans 11 residues. The germline V and J ends were trimmed by 2 bases and 3 bases, with 5 bases remaining between them. The CDR3 bases are TGCAGTGCTAGAAAGGGCTACGAGCAGTACTTC. Protein: CSARKGYEQYF.

This chain links TRBV19 with TRBJ2-5; D gene ambiguous. The CDR3 has 14 amino acids. Germline assignment: CDR1 LNHDA and CDR2 SQIVND (reference sequence). Trimming stripped 2 bases from V and 2 bases from J, with 9 bases between. CDR3 region: CASSIRARQETQYF. In DNA form, the CDR3 reads TGTGCCAGTAGTATAAGGGCGAGACAAGAGACCCAGTACTTC.

The rearrangement uses TRBV19 and TRBJ1-5; TRBD1 might be the D (5 bases). V was trimmed by 6 bases and J by 4 bases, leaving 13 bases between them. The CDR3 runs 14 residues. The germline gives CDR1 LNHDA, CDR2 SQIVND (reference sequence). CDR3 DNA: TGTGCCAGTAGAGGGACCGGGGGGAATCAGCCCCAGCATTTT. Amino acid sequence: CASRGTGGNQPQHF.

This clone was seen only once. The rearrangement links TRBV28 to TRBJ1-4, with TRBD1 matching over 9 bases. Per germline, CDR1 MDHEN and CDR2 SYDVKM. The CDR3 is 14 amino acids. Trimming cost V 4 bases and J 8 bases; bases outside gene matches: 5. CDR3 loop: CASSSGTGREKLFF. The CDR3 DNA sequence: TGTGCCAGCAGTTCGGGGACAGGGCGCGAAAAACTGTTTTTT.

The chain couples TRBV6-5 to TRBJ1-1, with TRBD1 as a possible D gene (5 bases). The CDR3 has 15 residues. Germline V gives CDR1 MNHEY, CDR2 SVGAGI. V lost 1 base to trimming and J lost 1 base, with 10 bases between them. The CDR3 bases are TGTGCCAGCAGTTACTGGGGACGGAAGAACACTGAAGCTTTCTTT. It yields the protein CASSYWGRKNTEAFF.

This rearrangement joins TRBV2 to TRBJ2-5, with 10 bases that match TRBD2. Germline V gives CDR1 SNHLY, CDR2 FYNNEI. The length of the CDR3 is 13 residues. The V segment lost 8 bases and the J segment 2 bases; nucleotides outside the gene matches: 2. The CDR3 reads CASLLAGQETQYF. CDR3 sequence (DNA): TGTGCCAGCTTACTAGCGGGGCAAGAGACCCAGTACTTC.

The chain links TRBV28 to TRBJ1-2; possible D gene TRBD1, 5 bases. Germline-derived CDR1 and CDR2 are MDHEN and SYDVKM. The ends were cut back, 6 bases at V and 3 bases at J, with 14 bases in the middle. The CDR3 has 14 residues. The CDR3 DNA follows: TGTGCCAGCAGGCTCCAACAGGAGGACTATGGCTACACCTTC. Residues: CASRLQQEDYGYTF.

CDR3 loop: CASSPRQYETQYF. The CDR3 DNA reads as TGTGCCAGCAGCCCGCGACAGTACGAGACCCAGTACTTC. The chain carries TRBV7-8 and TRBJ2-5, with a tentative D call TRBD1 (5 bases). The V and J ends lost 5 bases and 5 bases respectively, with 12 bases between them. Germline V gene sequence: CDR1 SGHVS, CDR2 FQNEAQ. The CDR3 spans 13 residues.

The table lists this clone with a few counts. This rearrangement joins TRBV5-4 to TRBJ1-5; D remains unclear. The ends were cut back, 5 bases at V and 16 bases at J, with 7 bases in the middle. The V gene's germline CDR1 is SGHNT and CDR2 YYREEE (reference sequence). The CDR3 has 8 residues. Written as DNA, the CDR3 is TGTGCCAGCAGACGTCGTCATTTT. This sequence encodes CASRRRHF.

The J gene is TRBJ2-4, the V gene TRBV2; D is possibly TRBD1 (6 bases). Trimming pared 0 bases from V and 0 bases from J, leaving 15 bases between. The CDR3 contains 18 residues. The germline gives CDR1 SNHLY, CDR2 FYNNEI. The chain's CDR3 is CASSEAWDTRLAKNIQYF. The CDR3 nucleotides read TGTGCCAGCAGTGAAGCCTGGGACACCCGGCTAGCCAAAAACATTCAGTACTTC.

The chain uses TRBV27 and TRBJ1-3; D is possibly TRBD1 (5 bases). The germline gives CDR1 MNHEY, CDR2 SMNVEV (reference sequence). V was trimmed by 4 bases and J by 2 bases, leaving 9 bases between them. This CDR3 contains 14 residues. The CDR3 DNA reads TGTGCCAGCAGTTCCCAGGGTCCTGGAAACACCATATATTTT. It codes for CASSSQGPGNTIYF.

This rearrangement joins TRBV5-5 to TRBJ2-2, with 7 bases identical to TRBD1. Trimming removed 3 bases from V and 2 bases from J; junction bases left unmatched: 7. The CDR3 is 16 residues long. The germline V gene encodes CDR1 SGHKS and CDR2 YYEKEE (reference sequence). DNA for the CDR3: TGTGCCAGCAGCTCGTACCGGGACAGCAACACCGGGGAGCTGTTTTTT. It specifies CASSSYRDSNTGELFF.

This chain uses TRBV11-3 with TRBJ2-3; D is perhaps TRBD1 or TRBD2 (5 bases each). There are 14 residues in the CDR3. The germline V gene encodes CDR1 SGHNT and CDR2 YENEEA. Trimming took off 4 bases at V and 2 bases at J, with 10 bases between the two ends. The CDR3 bases are TGTGCCAGCAGCTCCGGGACGGTCACAGATACGCAGTATTTT. Translating gives CASSSGTVTDTQYF.

The CDR3 here is CASSQVMSGGRGYTF. In nucleotides, the CDR3 is TGCGCCAGCAGCCAAGTAATGAGCGGGGGTCGTGGCTACACCTTC. The rearrangement joins TRBV4-1 to TRBJ1-2; possibly TRBD1 for D (5 bases). Germline V gives CDR1 MGHRA, CDR2 YSYEKL. The CDR3 covers 15 residues. Trimming left V 1 base short and J 7 bases short, with 16 bases between.

This chain links TRBV7-8 with TRBJ1-5; a weak D match, TRBD1 (6 bases). The CDR3 consists of 13 residues. Germline lookup yields CDR1 SGHVS and CDR2 FQNEAQ. V lost 5 bases to trimming and J lost 4 bases, with 9 bases between them. The CDR3 DNA follows: TGTGCCAGCAGCGCAGACAGGAATCAGCCCCAGCATTTT. Translated: CASSADRNQPQHF.

V gene TRBV27 combines with J gene TRBJ1-1; D is undetermined. Germline V gene sequence: CDR1 MNHEY, CDR2 SMNVEV (reference sequence). V shed 3 bases and J shed 0 bases, with 5 bases lying between them. This CDR3 region has 13 residues. CDR3 sequence reads: CASSFQLNTEAFF. CDR3 DNA: TGTGCCAGCAGTTTTCAGTTGAACACTGAAGCTTTCTTT.

This clone occurred once. The gene calls are TRBV4-2 and TRBJ1-1, with 9 nucleotides matching TRBD1. Germline-derived CDR1 and CDR2 are LGHNA and YNFKEQ. After removal of 1 base from V and 1 base from J, the junction contained 4 bases not matched to a gene. This CDR3 region has 16 residues. The CDR3 region is CASSQAPDRGNTEAFF. The CDR3 nucleotides are TGTGCCAGCAGCCAAGCCCCGGACAGGGGGAACACTGAAGCTTTCTTT.

V usage is TRBV6-4 and J usage is TRBJ2-3; a possible D gene is TRBD2 (7 bases). Germline CDR1 and CDR2: MRHNA and SNTAGT. CDR3 length: 14 residues. V was cut by 2 bases and J by 2 bases, with 8 bases left in between. For the CDR3, the DNA is TGTGCCAGCAGTGACGGGGGGGCCACAGATACGCAGTATTTT. It encodes CASSDGGATDTQYF.

The chain combines TRBV20-1 with TRBJ2-5, with D unresolved. The germline gives CDR1 DFQATT, CDR2 SNEGSKA (reference sequence). Trimming removed 1 base at V and 5 bases at J, with 5 bases between. The CDR3 contains 11 residues. The CDR3 protein is CSARVGETQYF. CDR3 coding DNA: TGCAGTGCTAGAGTTGGGGAGACCCAGTACTTC.

The genes are TRBV11-1 and TRBJ1-1; no definite D call. The CDR3 is 14 residues long. In germline, CDR1 is SGHAT, CDR2 FQDESV (reference sequence). Trimming stripped 1 base from V and 0 bases from J, with 6 bases between. The CDR3 sequence is CASSLGGLNTEAFF. The CDR3 DNA sequence: TGTGCCAGCAGCTTAGGGGGTTTGAACACTGAAGCTTTCTTT.

This sequence joins TRBV6-5 and TRBJ1-4; TRBD1 is a possible D gene (6 bases). Germline CDR1 MNHEY, CDR2 SVGAGI. There are 12 residues in the CDR3. The V and J ends lost 4 bases and 13 bases respectively, with 13 bases between them. CDR3: CASSSETGPLFF. The CDR3 bases are TGTGCCAGCAGTTCTGAGACAGGACCACTGTTTTTT.

This chain links TRBV4-2 with TRBJ2-1, with D tentatively TRBD2 (5 bases). Trimming cost V 0 bases and J 15 bases, with 15 bases left between them. The CDR3 has 13 residues. In germline, CDR1 is LGHNA, CDR2 YNFKEQ. CDR3 amino acids: CASSQDHGGTLFF. The CDR3 DNA follows: TGTGCCAGCAGCCAAGATCACGGAGGCACTCTGTTCTTC.

The rearrangement joins TRBV5-4 to TRBJ2-7; TRBD1 aligns across 11 bases. In germline, CDR1 is SGHNT, CDR2 YYREEE (reference sequence). V lost 5 bases to trimming and J lost 3 bases; unmatched junction nucleotides: 4. CDR3 size: 14 residues. CDR3 nucleotide sequence: TGTGCCAGCAGGTCCGGGACAGGGGGCTACGAGCAGTACTTC. Amino acids: CASRSGTGGYEQYF.